These 32 T cell receptor beta chains share one sample of origin, sequenced in a study of response to subunit inactivated influenza vaccine. TCRdb reanalysed the RT-PCR reads using MiXCR and keeps one entry per CDR3 protein. The table records 400,000 to 650,000 distinct CDR3 sequences, roughly 7.9% of them present only once. The sample in question was PBMCs from blood, obtained around 25 months after vaccination. The receptors shown here come from a man aged 50 to 69 who received an inactivated influenza vaccine.

The chain couples TRBV7-9 to TRBJ2-7; D perhaps matches TRBD1 (6 bases). Germline CDR1 reads SEHNR; CDR2 reads FQNEAQ (reference sequence). The CDR3 loop spans 14 amino acids. V shed 1 base and J shed 6 bases, with 13 bases lying between them. The CDR3 reads CASSLVGAHAEQYF. CDR3 coding DNA: TGTGCCAGCAGCTTAGTGGGGGCGCATGCCGAGCAGTACTTC.

The sample holds a few counts of this clonotype. J is TRBJ1-4 and V is TRBV12-3 or TRBV12-4; D call uncertain. The CDR3 runs to 13 residues. V lost 4 bases and J 4 bases, leaving 7 bases between the germline ends. CDR3 protein: CASSSLDNEKLFF. DNA for the CDR3: TGTGCCAGCAGTTCTTTAGATAATGAAAAACTGTTTTTT.

This clonotype was counted between two and nine times. The rearrangement links TRBV12-3 or TRBV12-4 to TRBJ1-2; a possible D gene is TRBD1 (5 bases). The CDR3 runs to 12 residues. V gave up 8 bases and J gave up 4 bases, with 11 bases separating them. The CDR3 sequence: CASGGAGYGYTF. The CDR3 DNA sequence: TGTGCCAGCGGAGGGGCGGGCTATGGCTACACCTTC.

V and J are TRBV11-2 and TRBJ2-2; TRBD1 aligns across 7 bases. This CDR3 spans 18 amino acids. The germline V gene has CDR1 SGHAT and CDR2 FQNNGV. The V segment lost 6 bases and the J segment 7 bases; nucleotides outside the gene matches: 20. CDR3 sequence reads: CASRLRGSRTGAGGELFF. For the CDR3, the DNA is TGTGCCAGCAGGCTCAGGGGCTCCAGAACAGGGGCCGGCGGGGAGCTGTTTTTT.

This clonotype has a count of ten or more. The chain has TRBV4-3 and TRBJ1-2; no clear D. Per germline, CDR1 LGHNA and CDR2 YSLEER. This CDR3 is built from 13 residues. The ends were cut back, 1 base at V and 13 bases at J, with 16 bases in the middle. For the CDR3, the DNA is TGCGCCAGCAGCCAAGCTTCCGACACGTTCATCACCTTC. It codes for CASSQASDTFITF.

The chain joins TRBV19 to TRBJ2-7, with 9 nucleotides matching TRBD1. The germline V gene encodes CDR1 LNHDA and CDR2 SQIVND (reference sequence). The CDR3 length is 16 residues. With V trimmed by 7 bases and J by 1 base, 11 bases remained unmatched. The CDR3, as DNA: TGTGCCAGTAAATCTTCGGACAGGGGTTTTTCCTACGAGCAGTACTTC. Translated: CASKSSDRGFSYEQYF. Looking up the rest from reference TRBV19 and TRBJ2-7 gives the full variable domain: DGGITQSPKYLFRKEGQNVTLSCEQNLNHDAMYWYRQDPGQGLRLIYYSQIVNDFQKGDIAEGYSVSREKKESFPLTVTSAQKNPTAFYLCASKSSDRGFSYEQYFGPGTRLTVT.

This clonotype was observed at least ten times. V is TRBV3-1 and J is TRBJ2-1; D gene ambiguous. The CDR3 extends over 16 amino acids. Trimming removed 0 bases at V and 9 bases at J, with 18 bases between. CDR1 and CDR2 from the germline V gene are LGHDT and YNNKEL (reference sequence). The CDR3 protein is CASSQDLGSLASEQFF. DNA for the CDR3: TGTGCCAGCAGCCAAGACCTGGGATCGTTGGCGAGTGAGCAGTTCTTC.

This clonotype was seen a few times. This chain uses TRBV28 with TRBJ2-1; D is undetermined. The CDR3 is 11 amino acids. Germline values: CDR1 MDHEN, CDR2 SYDVKM. V lost 3 bases, J lost 8 bases, and 5 bases lay in between. The CDR3 loop reads CASSFLDEQFF. The CDR3 coding sequence is TGTGCCAGCAGTTTCCTGGATGAGCAGTTCTTC.

This clonotype was counted at least ten times. The chain uses TRBV20-1 and TRBJ2-3; 7 nucleotides align to TRBD1. CDR1 is DFQATT and CDR2 is SNEGSKA in the germline V gene (reference sequence). This CDR3 spans 13 amino acids. J gave up 4 bases and V 3 bases, and 4 bases lay outside the gene matches. CDR3 loop: CSASRGGPDTQYF. The CDR3 DNA reads TGCAGTGCTAGTCGAGGGGGCCCAGATACGCAGTATTTT.

This clonotype was found many times. The J gene is TRBJ2-1, the V gene TRBV11-2; D is perhaps TRBD2 (5 bases). V lost 1 base, J lost 4 bases, and 8 bases lay in between. In germline, CDR1 is SGHAT, CDR2 FQNNGV. The CDR3 totals 14 residues. Here the CDR3 DNA reads TGTGCCAGCAGCTTAGGGACTGAGTACAATGAGCAGTTCTTC. It specifies CASSLGTEYNEQFF.

The sample holds many counts of this clonotype. This chain links TRBV5-1 with TRBJ2-3; tentative D call: TRBD2 (6 bases). The V end lost 7 bases, the J end lost 4 bases, and 13 bases lay between the germline ends. CDR3 length: 13 amino acids. The germline V gene has CDR1 SGHRS and CDR2 YFSETQ. CDR3 amino acids: CASRRESADTQYF. In nucleotides, the CDR3 is TGCGCCAGCCGCCGGGAGAGTGCAGATACGCAGTATTTT.

This clonotype came up a few times. The chain uses TRBV10-3 and TRBJ2-2; 8 nucleotides line up with TRBD2. In germline, CDR1 is ENHRY, CDR2 SYGVKD. With 8 bases clipped from V and 0 bases from J, the junction kept 2 bases outside the gene matches. CDR3 length equals 14 residues. The CDR3 nucleotides read TGTGCCATCCAGGGACTAGCGAACACCGGGGAGCTGTTTTTT. As protein: CAIQGLANTGELFF.

The chain links TRBV20-1 to TRBJ2-7; 14 nucleotides match TRBD2. With 7 bases clipped from V and 3 bases from J, the junction kept 11 bases outside the gene matches. CDR3 length: 16 amino acids. Germline V lookup: CDR1 DFQATT, CDR2 SNEGSKA (reference sequence). CDR3 nucleotide sequence: TGCAGTGGGACCGGGACTAGCGGGAGCAAGATCTACGAGCAGTACTTC. It yields the protein CSGTGTSGSKIYEQYF.

This chain uses TRBV19 with TRBJ2-7; a weak D match, TRBD1 (5 bases). The CDR3 runs 11 residues. Trimming shortened V by 7 bases and J by 5 bases, and 9 bases separated the two germline ends. Looked up from germline, CDR1 is LNHDA and CDR2 is SQIVND (reference sequence). CDR3 region: CASTWGNEQYF. CDR3 DNA: TGTGCCAGTACCTGGGGCAACGAGCAGTACTTC.

CDR3 loop: CSATRRAGVGEQYF. For the CDR3, the DNA is TGCAGTGCTACCCGCCGGGCGGGAGTTGGCGAGCAGTACTTC. The chain couples TRBV20-1 to TRBJ2-7; TRBD2 aligns across 7 bases. J lost 6 bases, V lost 4 bases, and 12 bases had no gene match. The CDR3 length is 14 residues. CDR1 DFQATT and CDR2 SNEGSKA come from the germline V gene (reference sequence).

The chain combines TRBV7-9 with TRBJ2-2; D is perhaps TRBD1 (6 bases). Trimming stripped 4 bases from V and 11 bases from J, with 8 bases between. Germline-derived CDR1 and CDR2 are SEHNR and FQNEAQ (reference sequence). The CDR3 loop spans 11 amino acids. In nucleotides, the CDR3 is TGTGCCAGCAGCTGGGACACAGAGCTGTTTTTT. Protein product: CASSWDTELFF.

The V gene is TRBV10-3, the J gene TRBJ1-1; 7 bases line up with TRBD1. The trim removed 4 bases at V and 0 bases at J, leaving 2 bases unmatched. The germline V gene has CDR1 ENHRY and CDR2 SYGVKD. This CDR3 has 14 amino acids. In DNA, the CDR3 is TGTGCCATCAGTGCGGGACAGCTGAACACTGAAGCTTTCTTT. Amino acid sequence: CAISAGQLNTEAFF.

Many counts were recorded for this clonotype. The V gene is TRBV28, the J gene TRBJ2-1; no clear D gene. CDR1 and CDR2 (germline): MDHEN, SYDVKM. The CDR3 contains 11 residues. The ends were cut back, 6 bases at V and 7 bases at J, with 7 bases in the middle. CDR3 in DNA: TGTGCCAGCAGCCCCCGGAATGAGCAGTTCTTC. It is translated as CASSPRNEQFF.

This clonotype occurred many times. The chain links TRBV12-3 or TRBV12-4 to TRBJ2-2; no clear D gene. V was shortened by 3 bases and J by 7 bases, with 6 bases between the two germline ends. The CDR3 totals 12 residues. This chain's CDR3 is CASSFLGGELFF. The CDR3 region has the DNA TGTGCCAGCAGTTTCTTGGGCGGGGAGCTGTTTTTT.

V usage is TRBV20-1 and J usage is TRBJ1-1; D might be TRBD1 (5 bases). From germline, CDR1 is DFQATT and CDR2 SNEGSKA (reference sequence). The CDR3 covers 15 residues. The V and J ends lost 4 bases and 3 bases respectively, with 18 bases between them. Here the CDR3 reads CSATRLAGGHTEAFF. The CDR3, as DNA: TGCAGTGCTACTAGATTGGCTGGGGGACACACTGAAGCTTTCTTT.

This clonotype was seen only a few times. The chain has TRBV24-1 and TRBJ2-1; the match to TRBD2 covers 7 bases. Germline lookup yields CDR1 KGHDR and CDR2 SFDVKD. The CDR3 covers 16 residues. After removal of 4 bases from V and 5 bases from J, the junction contained 10 bases not matched to a gene. The CDR3: CATSDVGTTGHNEQFF. CDR3 sequence (DNA): TGTGCCACCAGTGACGTCGGGACTACCGGTCACAATGAGCAGTTCTTC.

In this sample, this clonotype turned up a few times. The chain couples TRBV11-1 to TRBJ2-5; a possible D gene is TRBD2 (6 bases). Trimming took off 1 base at V and 5 bases at J, with 14 bases between the two ends. The CDR3 spans 15 residues. Germline CDR1 reads SGHAT; CDR2 reads FQDESV (reference sequence). The CDR3 nucleotides read TGTGCCAGCAGCTTAGAATCGGGAGCTGTGGAGACCCAGTACTTC. This translates into CASSLESGAVETQYF.

This clonotype was recorded many times. The V gene is TRBV4-1, the J gene TRBJ1-1; 8 bases map to TRBD1. CDR3 length: 14 residues. With V trimmed by 3 bases and J by 8 bases, 8 bases remained unmatched. Per germline, CDR1 MGHRA and CDR2 YSYEKL. Here the CDR3 DNA reads TGCGCCAGCAGCCAGACTCTTAGGACAGGGGAAGCTTTCTTT. Amino acids: CASSQTLRTGEAFF.

This clonotype was found a few times. The chain employs TRBV5-1 and TRBJ2-2; a possible D gene is TRBD2 (5 bases). From germline, CDR1 is SGHRS and CDR2 YFSETQ. The CDR3 length is 15 residues. The V gene lost 2 bases and the J gene lost 1 base, with 9 bases spanning the gap. CDR3 nucleotide sequence: TGCGCCAGCAGCTTAATGGGAGAGAACACCGGGGAGCTGTTTTTT. This codes for CASSLMGENTGELFF.

This clonotype was seen ten or more times. The rearrangement links TRBV11-2 to TRBJ2-1, with D tentatively TRBD2 (5 bases). CDR3 length: 20 residues. Germline lookup yields CDR1 SGHAT and CDR2 FQNNGV. The V and J ends lost 6 bases and 0 bases respectively, with 27 bases between them. The CDR3 is CASRALAGGGRSSSYNEQFF. The CDR3 nucleotides read TGTGCCAGCAGAGCCTTGGCTGGCGGCGGGCGTTCAAGCTCCTACAATGAGCAGTTCTTC.

This chain uses TRBV6-6 with TRBJ1-1; D not resolved. The CDR3 has 13 amino acids. The germline V and J ends were trimmed by 5 bases and 4 bases, with 11 bases remaining between them. From germline, CDR1 is MNHNY and CDR2 SVGAGI (reference sequence). The DNA for the CDR3 is TGTGCCAGCAGTCCTCCTTCTCCCACTGAAGCTTTCTTT. Amino acid sequence: CASSPPSPTEAFF.

This clonotype was counted only a few times. The CDR3 bases are TGCAGTGCCGACGGACTAGCGGGCACAGATACGCAGTATTTT. Its translation: CSADGLAGTDTQYF. The chain is built from TRBV20-1 and TRBJ2-3; 10 bases are shared with TRBD2. The CDR3 runs 14 residues. Germline-derived CDR1 and CDR2 are DFQATT and SNEGSKA (reference sequence). Losses at the gene ends were 6 bases for V and 1 base for J; bases not matched to a gene: 4.

This clonotype has a count of ten or more. The chain uses TRBV5-1 and TRBJ2-3; the match to TRBD2 covers 13 bases. The germline V gene encodes CDR1 SGHRS and CDR2 YFSETQ. This CDR3 comprises 16 residues. Losses at the gene ends were 4 bases for V and 9 bases for J; bases not matched to a gene: 11. The CDR3 nucleotides read TGCGCCAGCAGCCCCGGGACTAGCGGGGCCATAGGAACGCAGTATTTT. Translation gives CASSPGTSGAIGTQYF.

This clonotype appeared many times. V and J are TRBV7-9 and TRBJ1-6; TRBD1 aligns across 7 bases. V dropped 6 bases and J dropped 7; count of bases not matched to a gene: 6. The CDR3 loop spans 14 amino acids. Looked up from germline, CDR1 is SEHNR and CDR2 is FQNEAQ (reference sequence). The CDR3 sequence: CASRSDRPNSPLHF. In DNA form, the CDR3 reads TGTGCCAGCAGATCGGACAGGCCCAATTCACCCCTCCACTTT.

This clonotype was counted only a few times. CDR3 amino acids: CASSLEANLGNIQYF. The CDR3 region has the DNA TGCGCCAGCAGCTTGGAGGCAAACTTGGGGAACATTCAGTACTTC. The chain carries TRBV5-1 and TRBJ2-4; D uncertain. The germline V gene has CDR1 SGHRS and CDR2 YFSETQ. CDR3 length: 15 residues. The V gene lost 0 bases and the J gene lost 7 bases, with 14 bases spanning the gap.

V is TRBV11-2 and J is TRBJ2-1; 11 nucleotides agree with TRBD2. Germline V lookup: CDR1 SGHAT, CDR2 FQNNGV. This CDR3 has 15 residues. The junction had 7 bases not matched to a gene; V was cut back by 3 bases and J by 9 bases. The CDR3: CASSFLAGGLSEQFF. CDR3 DNA: TGTGCCAGCAGCTTTTTAGCGGGGGGGTTAAGTGAGCAGTTCTTC. Full variable domain (rest looked up from reference TRBV11-2 and TRBJ2-1): EAGVAQSPRYKIIEKRQSVAFWCNPISGHATLYWYQQILGQGPKLLIQFQNNGVVDDSQLPKDRFSAERLKGVDSTLKIQPAKLEDSAVYLCASSFLAGGLSEQFFGPGTRLTVL.

This rearrangement joins TRBV4-1 to TRBJ1-5; D remains ambiguous. Between the trimmed V and J ends, which lost 1 base and 2 bases, there was a span of 12 bases. CDR1 and CDR2 (germline): MGHRA, YSYEKL. This CDR3 has 16 amino acids. CDR3 coding DNA: TGCGCCAGCAGCCAAGTTGGAGGGTCTGGCAATCAGCCCCAGCATTTT. It is translated as CASSQVGGSGNQPQHF.